The rows below give T cell receptor beta chains drawn from one sample of a study of T cell responses to AZD1222 COVID-19 vaccine. Profiling relied on immunoSEQ multiplex PCR, and the TCRdb table lists in-frame clones only, not all of them. Of about 160,000 clones detected, about 90% appear once; the ten largest clones hold 1.9%. This specimen was peripheral blood, taken on day 0 of AZD1222 vaccination. The origin of the receptors is an adult in good health. Each CDR3 is given with its conserved first and last residue. D genes are given only for firm matches.

j_gene | d_gene | v_gene | CDR3aa
TRBJ1-5 | NA | TRBV6-5 | CASSPQGNQPQHF
TRBJ1-2 | NA | TRBV29-1 | CSVRDLGYTF
TRBJ1-1 | NA | TRBV6-5 | CASSYGQSLTEAFF
TRBJ2-1 | TRBD2 | TRBV11-2 | CASSSQRGDSYNEQFF
TRBJ1-6 | NA | TRBV11-2 | CASSSDTAGSPLHF
TRBJ2-5 | NA | TRBV2 | CASSEMGAAQETQYF
TRBJ1-2 | NA | TRBV5-4 | CASSPLGYASGGYTF
TRBJ1-3 | TRBD1 | TRBV9 | CASSARQGRGNTIYF
TRBJ2-6 | NA | TRBV6-5 | CASKDSGANVLTF
TRBJ1-1 | NA | TRBV18 | CASSPPGRQNTEAFF
TRBJ1-1 | NA | TRBV5-1 | CASSSGGTQAPEAFF
TRBJ1-1 | NA | TRBV27 | CASSLDREFTEAFF
TRBJ1-1 | NA | TRBV28 | CASSQPHSGPEAFF
TRBJ1-3 | NA | TRBV6-1 | CASSEAGDTIYF
TRBJ1-2 | NA | TRBV28 | CASSSSEGIYGYTF
TRBJ1-2 | NA | TRBV5-6 | CASSLVPGRDYTF
TRBJ1-1 | TRBD1 | TRBV10-1 | CASSESGDRGEAFF
TRBJ1-1 | TRBD1 | TRBV3-1/TRBV3-2 | CASSQEQGALNTEAFF
TRBJ1-1 | NA | TRBV7-3 | CASSDTGLQPFF
TRBJ2-5 | TRBD2 | TRBV6-5 | CATLAGVETQYF
TRBJ1-2 | NA | TRBV15 | CATRQPGTANYGYTF
TRBJ1-2 | NA | TRBV25-1 | CASSEAGANYGYTF
TRBJ2-7 | NA | TRBV27 | CASRLKEGYEQYF
TRBJ2-1 | NA | TRBV7-3 | CASSFSLATHEQFF
TRBJ2-7 | NA | TRBV30 | CAWGHHVSSYEQYF
TRBJ2-1 | NA | TRBV19 | CASSWVREMAYNEQFF
TRBJ1-5 | NA | TRBV18 | CASSLARGGFSAGNQPQHF
TRBJ2-1 | NA | TRBV29-1 | CSVEGSGPQFF
TRBJ1-6 | TRBD1 | TRBV30 | CAWQPGQTNSPLHF
TRBJ2-7 | TRBD1 | TRBV3-1/TRBV3-2 | CASSHTRDSSYEQYF
TRBJ1-6 | TRBD1 | TRBV9 | CASSVDGRGRSPLHF
TRBJ2-1 | NA | TRBV11-2 | CASSSISGGINEQFF
TRBJ1-1 | TRBD1 | TRBV11-2 | CASSARQGLNTEAFF
TRBJ1-2 | NA | TRBV28 | CASSLGWAGKSYTF
TRBJ2-5 | NA | TRBV6-2/TRBV6-3 | CASSLQETQYF
TRBJ1-5 | TRBD1 | TRBV19 | CASSNRGTNSNQPQHF